The source of this T cell receptor beta chain is a study of T cell responses to AZD1222 COVID-19 vaccine. Regarding the study as a whole: Only a handful of people who got AZD1222 tested seropositive at baseline. In a largely white British group with more females than males, clonal diversity was possibly underestimated.

This clone was counted between two and nine times. Its target is not known. A read error may account for a junction end that differs from germline. Measured with immunoSEQ multiplex PCR; TCRdb has only the in-frame clones, and not every one. The sample includes around 130,000 clones, about 90% of them seen just once. Sequenced here: peripheral blood, sampled 28 days after the second dose of the MenACWY control vaccine. The source is an adult who received the MenACWY meningococcal vaccine as a control.

The DNA of the CDR3 is TGTGCCAGCTCGACCGGGACTGGCTTCCTCGTGGTCTTC. Amino acid sequence: CASSTGTGFLVVF. The V gene is TRBV18, the J gene TRBJ2-1; D possibly corresponds to TRBD2 (6 bases). From germline, CDR1 is KGHSH and CDR2 LQKENI. The CDR3 consists of 13 residues.